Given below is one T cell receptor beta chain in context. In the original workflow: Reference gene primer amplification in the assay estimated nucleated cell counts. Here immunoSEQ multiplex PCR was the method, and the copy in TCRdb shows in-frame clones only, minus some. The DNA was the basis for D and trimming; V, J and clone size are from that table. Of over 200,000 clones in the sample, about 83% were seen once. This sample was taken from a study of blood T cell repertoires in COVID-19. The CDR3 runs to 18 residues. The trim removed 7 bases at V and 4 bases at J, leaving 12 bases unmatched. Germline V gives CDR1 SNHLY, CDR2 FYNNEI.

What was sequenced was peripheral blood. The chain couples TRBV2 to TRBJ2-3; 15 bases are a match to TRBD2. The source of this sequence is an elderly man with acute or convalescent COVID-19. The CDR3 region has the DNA TGTGCCAGCACCAAGGGACTAGCGGGAGGCCCCTTCGCAGATACGCAGTATTTT. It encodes CASTKGLAGGPFADTQYF.